These 19 T cell receptor beta chains came from one sample sequenced in a study of T cells in Graves' hyperthyroidism and ophthalmopathy. The CDR3 regions of TCR beta were amplified from RNA transcripts. Researchers ran a first-round RT-PCR on the TCR CDR3 using the HTBI primer set. Each CDR3 protein is one row after TCRdb ran MiXCR on the multiplex PCR reads. The sample records over 350,000 distinct CDR3 sequences, around 15% being singletons. Sequenced: blood. The receptors were sampled from a man aged 50-59 years with Graves' ophthalmopathy.

The chain has TRBV19 and TRBJ2-3, with unresolved D. CDR3 size: 14 residues. Germline CDR1 reads LNHDA; CDR2 reads SQIVND (reference sequence). Between the trimmed V and J ends, which lost 5 bases and 6 bases, there was a span of 15 bases. This chain's CDR3 is CASSARALGDTQYF. The CDR3, as DNA: TGTGCCAGTAGTGCTCGGGCCCTGGGGGATACGCAGTATTTT.

This clonotype was detected a few times. The chain combines TRBV4-2 with TRBJ2-5; 7 bases map to TRBD2. The trim removed 2 bases at V and 2 bases at J, leaving 11 bases unmatched. Germline CDR1 and CDR2: LGHNA and YNFKEQ. This CDR3 region has 17 residues. Here the CDR3 DNA reads TGTGCCAGCAGCCAAAACCCCGTGGGTAGCGGGCAAGAGACCCAGTACTTC. Its translation is CASSQNPVGSGQETQYF.

This clonotype has at least ten counts. CDR3 sequence reads: CASSFRQGAGNYEQYF. In DNA, the CDR3 is TGTGCCAGCAGTTTTAGACAGGGGGCTGGTAACTACGAGCAGTACTTC. The chain links TRBV28 to TRBJ2-7, with 10 bases fitting TRBD1. J lost 3 bases, V lost 3 bases, and 8 bases had no gene match. CDR1 and CDR2 from the germline V gene are MDHEN and SYDVKM. CDR3 size: 16 residues.

A few counts support this clonotype. The chain combines TRBV5-1 with TRBJ1-3; D call uncertain. The CDR3 has 14 amino acids. The V gene's germline CDR1 is SGHRS and CDR2 YFSETQ. The V end was cut by 3 bases, the J end by 0 bases, with 7 bases between. CDR3 in amino acids: CASSSSLSGNTIYF. As DNA, the CDR3 is TGCGCCAGCAGCTCGTCACTCTCTGGAAACACCATATATTTT.

The V call is TRBV19, the J call TRBJ2-3, with D possibly being TRBD2 (6 bases). Trimming took off 5 bases at V and 2 bases at J, with 14 bases between the two ends. In germline, CDR1 is LNHDA, CDR2 SQIVND (reference sequence). CDR3 length: 15 amino acids. Here the CDR3 DNA reads TGTGCCAGTAGTGCATCGGGAGCTACCACAGATACGCAGTATTTT. It yields the protein CASSASGATTDTQYF.

The table lists this clonotype with a few counts. V and J are TRBV12-3 or TRBV12-4 and TRBJ2-1; D possibly uses TRBD1 or TRBD2 (6 bases each). The CDR3 is 15 residues long. The germline V and J ends were trimmed by 6 bases and 9 bases, with 21 bases remaining between them. Here the CDR3 reads CASREGGLPGSEQFF. The CDR3 DNA follows: TGTGCCAGCAGGGAAGGGGGACTCCCTGGAAGTGAGCAGTTCTTC.

The genes are TRBV6-1 and TRBJ1-2; 9 nucleotides align to TRBD1. Germline V CDR1 and CDR2: MNHNS, SASEGT. V lost 4 bases and J lost 0; bases outside the gene matches: 0. This CDR3 comprises 14 residues. The CDR3 region has the DNA TGTGCCAGCAGTGGGACAGGGGCTAACTATGGCTACACCTTC. Translation: CASSGTGANYGYTF.

V gene TRBV18 combines with J gene TRBJ2-7; 9 bases match TRBD2. Germline CDR1 and CDR2: KGHSH and LQKENI. With 2 bases clipped from V and 2 bases from J, the junction kept 7 bases outside the gene matches. The CDR3 consists of 16 residues. As DNA, the CDR3 is TGTGCCAGCTCACCAGGTTCGGCTAGCGGGACCTACGAGCAGTACTTC. This codes for CASSPGSASGTYEQYF.

The J gene is TRBJ2-3, the V gene TRBV7-3; D may be TRBD2 (5 bases). Germline CDR1 is SGHTA and CDR2 is FQGTGA. The CDR3 sequence is 15 residues long. V was trimmed by 5 bases and J by 0 bases, leaving 12 bases between them. DNA for the CDR3: TGTGCCAGCAGCCCGGGATACTCAAGCACAGATACGCAGTATTTT. The encoded protein is CASSPGYSSTDTQYF.

The chain combines TRBV5-6 with TRBJ1-1; D is unclear. Between the trimmed V and J ends, which lost 0 bases and 4 bases, there was a span of 10 bases. Looked up from germline, CDR1 is SGHDT and CDR2 is YYEEEE. There are 14 residues in the CDR3. CDR3 nucleotide sequence: TGTGCCAGCAGCTTGGGGTCAGGCGGCACTGAAGCTTTCTTT. It specifies CASSLGSGGTEAFF.

This clonotype was seen many times. This chain links TRBV10-1 with TRBJ2-3, with D unclear. V dropped 4 bases and J dropped 0 bases, with 8 bases sitting between them. From germline, CDR1 is WNHNN and CDR2 SYGVQD (reference sequence). The CDR3 covers 14 residues. The CDR3 loop is CASSALLSTDTQYF. The CDR3 DNA follows: TGCGCCAGCAGTGCTCTCCTTAGCACAGATACGCAGTATTTT.

In its sample, this clonotype was seen a few times. The chain couples TRBV12-3 or TRBV12-4 to TRBJ1-1; tentatively, D is TRBD1 (5 bases). The CDR3 sequence is 15 residues long. The ends were cut back, 1 base at V and 1 base at J, with 10 bases in the middle. DNA of the CDR3: TGTGCCAGCAGTTTAGGAGGGGCTCCGAACACTGAAGCTTTCTTT. This gives the protein CASSLGGAPNTEAFF.

In this sample, this clonotype turned up many times. The genes are TRBV7-3 and TRBJ1-1; maybe TRBD1 (5 bases). V was cut by 5 bases and J by 4 bases, with 14 bases left in between. This CDR3 is built from 14 residues. Per the germline V gene, CDR1 is SGHTA and CDR2 is FQGTGA. Here the CDR3 reads CASSPTWGSTEAFF. The CDR3 DNA reads TGTGCCAGCAGCCCGACCTGGGGGAGCACTGAAGCTTTCTTT.

This clonotype was detected ten times or more. The gene calls are TRBV4-1 and TRBJ2-3; tentatively, D is TRBD2 (5 bases). This CDR3 has 15 amino acids. Trimming shortened V by 1 base and J by 1 base, and 9 bases separated the two germline ends. CDR1 and CDR2 (germline): MGHRA, YSYEKL. The CDR3 region has the DNA TGCGCCAGCAGCCAAGTACTAGGCGGCACAGATACGCAGTATTTT. Translated, it gives CASSQVLGGTDTQYF.

Notes on this clonotype: It may be a read error: a sequence one base away is much more abundant. The chain employs TRBV5-1 and TRBJ2-1; D might be TRBD1 (5 bases). Germline assignment: CDR1 SGHRS and CDR2 YFSETQ. V was cut by 3 bases and J by 10 bases, with 17 bases left in between. The CDR3 totals 14 residues. In DNA, the CDR3 is TGCGCCAGCAGCTGGGGCAGTGGGTCCTACGAGCAGTTCTTC. It is translated as CASSWGSGSYEQFF.

This clonotype occurred many times. The J gene is TRBJ2-1, the V gene TRBV18; 8 nucleotides match TRBD2. The germline gives CDR1 KGHSH, CDR2 LQKENI. V lost 2 bases and J lost 7; bases outside the gene matches: 7. CDR3 length: 15 amino acids. The CDR3 nucleotides are TGTGCCAGCTCACCAGCGGGAGGTCGCTCGAATGAGCAGTTCTTC. It is translated as CASSPAGGRSNEQFF.

This chain uses TRBV12-3 or TRBV12-4 with TRBJ1-1; 7 nucleotides align to TRBD1. This CDR3 contains 13 residues. The ends lost 6 bases at V and 8 bases at J; junction bases unmatched: 9. The CDR3 DNA is TGTGCCAGCAGCCGAGACAGGGCCCGGGAAGCTTTCTTT. It translates to CASSRDRAREAFF.

The table lists this clonotype with many counts. The chain uses TRBV30 and TRBJ2-5; the D is unclear. Trimming stripped 2 bases from V and 5 bases from J, with 6 bases between. Germline CDR1 reads GTSNPN; CDR2 reads SVGIG (reference sequence). The CDR3 extends over 11 amino acids. Here the CDR3 DNA reads TGTGCCTGGAGTATTCGGGAGACCCAGTACTTC. Protein product: CAWSIRETQYF.

This clonotype was recorded a few times. The chain employs TRBV6-1 and TRBJ2-1, with D hard to call. Germline loops: CDR1 MNHNS, CDR2 SASEGT. This CDR3 is built from 12 residues. V was clipped by 0 bases and J by 10 bases, with 7 bases between them. The chain's CDR3 is CASSEAREEQFF. In nucleotides, the CDR3 is TGTGCCAGCAGTGAAGCTCGCGAAGAGCAGTTCTTC.